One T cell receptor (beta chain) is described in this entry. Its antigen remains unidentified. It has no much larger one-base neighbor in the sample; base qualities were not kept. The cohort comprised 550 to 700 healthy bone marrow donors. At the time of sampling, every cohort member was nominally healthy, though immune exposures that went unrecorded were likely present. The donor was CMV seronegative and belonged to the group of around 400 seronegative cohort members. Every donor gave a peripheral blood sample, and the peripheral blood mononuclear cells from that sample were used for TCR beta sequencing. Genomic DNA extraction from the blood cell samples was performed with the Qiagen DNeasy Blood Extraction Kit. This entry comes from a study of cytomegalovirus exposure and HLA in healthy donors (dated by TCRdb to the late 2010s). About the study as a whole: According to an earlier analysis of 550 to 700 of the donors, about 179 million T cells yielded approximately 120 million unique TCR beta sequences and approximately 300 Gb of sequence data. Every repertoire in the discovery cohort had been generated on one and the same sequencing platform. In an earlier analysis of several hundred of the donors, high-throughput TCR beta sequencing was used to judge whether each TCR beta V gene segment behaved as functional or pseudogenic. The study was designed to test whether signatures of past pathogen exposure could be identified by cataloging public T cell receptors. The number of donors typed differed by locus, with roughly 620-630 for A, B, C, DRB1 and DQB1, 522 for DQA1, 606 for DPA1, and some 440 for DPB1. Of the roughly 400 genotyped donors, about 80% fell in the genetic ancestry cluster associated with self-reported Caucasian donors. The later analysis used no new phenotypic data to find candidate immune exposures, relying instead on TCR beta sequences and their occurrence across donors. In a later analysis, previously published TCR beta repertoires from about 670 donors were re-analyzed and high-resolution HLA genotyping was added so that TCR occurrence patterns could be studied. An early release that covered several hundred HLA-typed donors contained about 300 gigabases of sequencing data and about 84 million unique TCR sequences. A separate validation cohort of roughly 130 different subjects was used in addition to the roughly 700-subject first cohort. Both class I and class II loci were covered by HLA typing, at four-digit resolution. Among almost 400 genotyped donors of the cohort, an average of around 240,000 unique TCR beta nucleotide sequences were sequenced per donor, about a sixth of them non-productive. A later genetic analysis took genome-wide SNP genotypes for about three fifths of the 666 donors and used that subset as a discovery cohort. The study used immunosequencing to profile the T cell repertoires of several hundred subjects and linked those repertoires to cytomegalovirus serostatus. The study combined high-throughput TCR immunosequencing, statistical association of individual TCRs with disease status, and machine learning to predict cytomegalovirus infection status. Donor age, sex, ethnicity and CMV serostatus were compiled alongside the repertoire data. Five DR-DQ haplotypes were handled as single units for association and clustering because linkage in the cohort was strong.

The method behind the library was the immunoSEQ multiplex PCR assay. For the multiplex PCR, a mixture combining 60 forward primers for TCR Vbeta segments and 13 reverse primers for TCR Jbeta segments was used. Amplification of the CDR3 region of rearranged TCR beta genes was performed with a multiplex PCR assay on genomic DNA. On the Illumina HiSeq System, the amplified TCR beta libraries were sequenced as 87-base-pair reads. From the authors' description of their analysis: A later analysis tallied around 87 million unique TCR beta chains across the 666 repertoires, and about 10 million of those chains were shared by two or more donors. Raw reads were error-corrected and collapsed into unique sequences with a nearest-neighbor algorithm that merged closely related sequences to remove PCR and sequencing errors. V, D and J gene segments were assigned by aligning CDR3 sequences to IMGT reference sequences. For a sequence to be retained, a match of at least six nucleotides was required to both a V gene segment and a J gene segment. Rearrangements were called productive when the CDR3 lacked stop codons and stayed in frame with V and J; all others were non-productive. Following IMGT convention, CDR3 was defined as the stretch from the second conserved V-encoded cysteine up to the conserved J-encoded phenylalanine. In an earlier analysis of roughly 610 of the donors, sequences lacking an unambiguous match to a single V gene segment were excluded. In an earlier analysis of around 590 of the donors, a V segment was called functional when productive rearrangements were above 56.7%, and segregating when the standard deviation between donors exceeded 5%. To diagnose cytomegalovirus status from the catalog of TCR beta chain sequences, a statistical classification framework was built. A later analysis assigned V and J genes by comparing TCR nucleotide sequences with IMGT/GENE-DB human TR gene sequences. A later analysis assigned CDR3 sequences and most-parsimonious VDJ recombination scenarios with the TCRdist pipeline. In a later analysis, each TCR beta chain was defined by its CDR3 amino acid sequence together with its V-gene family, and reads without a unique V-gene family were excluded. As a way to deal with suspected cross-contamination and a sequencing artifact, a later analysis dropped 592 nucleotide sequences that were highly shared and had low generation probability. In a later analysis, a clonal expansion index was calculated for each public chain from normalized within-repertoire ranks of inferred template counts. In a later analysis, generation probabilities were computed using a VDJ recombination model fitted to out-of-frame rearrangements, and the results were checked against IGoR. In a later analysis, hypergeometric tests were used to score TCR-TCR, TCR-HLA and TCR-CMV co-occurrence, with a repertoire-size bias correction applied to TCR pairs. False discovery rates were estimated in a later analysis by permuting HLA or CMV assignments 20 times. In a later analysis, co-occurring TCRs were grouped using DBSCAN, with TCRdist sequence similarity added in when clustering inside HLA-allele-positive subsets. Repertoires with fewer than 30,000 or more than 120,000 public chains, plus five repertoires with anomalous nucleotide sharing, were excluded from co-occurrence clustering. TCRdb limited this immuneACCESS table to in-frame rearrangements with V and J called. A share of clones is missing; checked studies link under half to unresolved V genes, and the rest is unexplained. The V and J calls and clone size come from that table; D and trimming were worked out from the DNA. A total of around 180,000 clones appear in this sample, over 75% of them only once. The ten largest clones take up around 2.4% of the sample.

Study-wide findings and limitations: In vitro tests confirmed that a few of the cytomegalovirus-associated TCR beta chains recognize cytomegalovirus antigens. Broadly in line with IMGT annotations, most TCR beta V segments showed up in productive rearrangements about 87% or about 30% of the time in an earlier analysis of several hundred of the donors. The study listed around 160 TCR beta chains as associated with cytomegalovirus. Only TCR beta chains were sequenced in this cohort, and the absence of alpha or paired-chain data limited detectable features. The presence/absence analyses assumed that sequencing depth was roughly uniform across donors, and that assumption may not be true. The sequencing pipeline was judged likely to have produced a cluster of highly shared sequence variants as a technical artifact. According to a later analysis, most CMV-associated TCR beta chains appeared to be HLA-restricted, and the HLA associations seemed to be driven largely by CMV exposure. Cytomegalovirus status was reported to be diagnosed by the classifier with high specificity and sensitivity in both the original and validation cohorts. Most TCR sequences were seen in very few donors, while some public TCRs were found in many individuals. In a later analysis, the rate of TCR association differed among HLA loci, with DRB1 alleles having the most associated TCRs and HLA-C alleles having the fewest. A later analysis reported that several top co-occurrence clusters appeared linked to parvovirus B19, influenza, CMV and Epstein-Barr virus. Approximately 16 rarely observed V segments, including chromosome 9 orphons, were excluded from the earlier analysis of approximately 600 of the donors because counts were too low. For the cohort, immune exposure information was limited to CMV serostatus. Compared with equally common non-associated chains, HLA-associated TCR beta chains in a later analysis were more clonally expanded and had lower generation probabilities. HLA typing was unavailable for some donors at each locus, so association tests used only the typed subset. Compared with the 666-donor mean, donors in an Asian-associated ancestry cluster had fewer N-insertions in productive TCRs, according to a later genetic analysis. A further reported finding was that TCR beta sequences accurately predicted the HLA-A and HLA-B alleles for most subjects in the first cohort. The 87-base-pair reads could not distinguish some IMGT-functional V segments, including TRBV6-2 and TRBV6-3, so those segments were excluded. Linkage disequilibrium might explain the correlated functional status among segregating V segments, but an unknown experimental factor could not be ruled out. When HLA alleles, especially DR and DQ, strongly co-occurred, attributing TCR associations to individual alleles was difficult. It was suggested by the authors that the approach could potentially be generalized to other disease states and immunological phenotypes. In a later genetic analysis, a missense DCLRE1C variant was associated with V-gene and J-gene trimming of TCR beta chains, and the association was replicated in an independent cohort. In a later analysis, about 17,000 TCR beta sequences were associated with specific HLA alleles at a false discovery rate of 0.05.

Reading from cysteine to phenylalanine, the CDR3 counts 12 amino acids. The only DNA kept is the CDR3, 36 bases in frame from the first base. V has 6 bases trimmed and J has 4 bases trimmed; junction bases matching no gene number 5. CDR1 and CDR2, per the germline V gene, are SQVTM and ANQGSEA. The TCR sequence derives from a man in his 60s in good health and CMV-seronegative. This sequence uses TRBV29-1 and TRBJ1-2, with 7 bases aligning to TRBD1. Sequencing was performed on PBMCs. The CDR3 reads CSVQGGSYGYTF. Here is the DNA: TGCAGCGTGCAAGGGGGCTCCTATGGCTACACCTTC.